These T cell receptor beta chains were read from a single sample in a study of cytomegalovirus exposure and HLA in healthy donors. Repertoires were generated with immunoSEQ multiplex PCR, while TCRdb's copy carries only in-frame clones and drops some. The table includes fewer than 250,000 clones, 70% to 80% detected once. Material for sequencing was PBMCs. The receptors were sampled from a male donor in good health and CMV-seronegative. Both conserved end residues are part of each CDR3. A D gene is named only where the DNA matches it firmly. Size is omitted from some rows. Given values are once, few, many or a class for expanded clones.

v_call	j_call	d_call	clone_size	cdr3_aa	cdr3_nt
TRBV11-2	TRBJ1-5	TRBD1	NA	CASSLGPGGLQPQHF	TGTGCCAGCAGCTTAGGTCCAGGGGGGCTTCAGCCCCAGCATTTT
TRBV5-1	TRBJ1-3	NA	NA	CASSPGKQGYGNTIYF	TGCGCCAGCAGCCCTGGTAAACAGGGATACGGAAACACCATATATTTT
TRBV6-1	TRBJ2-2	TRBD2	NA	CASSAWTSGNTGELFF	TGTGCCAGCAGTGCTTGGACTAGTGGGAACACCGGGGAGCTGTTTTTT
TRBV5-1	TRBJ2-7	TRBD2	NA	CASRPGLGSVLRYEQYF	TGCGCCAGCAGACCGGGACTAGGTTCCGTCCTCAGGTACGAGCAGTACTTC
TRBV9	TRBJ2-2	NA	few	CASQATGDVGGELFF	TGTGCCAGCCAAGCTACGGGAGATGTGGGCGGGGAGCTGTTTTTT
TRBV7-3	TRBJ2-4	TRBD2	NA	CASSLTGTTFDIQYF	TGTGCCAGCAGCTTAACCGGGACTACCTTTGACATTCAGTACTTC
TRBV5-1	TRBJ2-7	TRBD2	NA	CASSLYAGVDEQYF	TGCGCCAGCAGCTTGTATGCGGGAGTTGACGAGCAGTACTTC
TRBV29-1	TRBJ2-5	NA	once	CSVKVVVAVFQETQYF	TGCAGCGTGAAAGTAGTCGTAGCGGTCTTCCAAGAGACCCAGTACTTC
TRBV25-1	TRBJ2-7	TRBD1	NA	CASSELPRGRDEQYF	TGTGCCAGCAGTGAACTCCCCAGGGGGCGCGACGAGCAGTACTTC
TRBV7-8	TRBJ2-2	TRBD1	NA	CASSLGVSGGAVGSTGELFF	TGTGCCAGCAGCTTAGGGGTATCAGGGGGCGCGGTCGGTAGCACCGGGGAGCTGTTTTTT
TRBV19	TRBJ2-2	NA	NA	CASSIYPGVNTGELFF	TGTGCCAGTAGTATATACCCCGGAGTGAACACCGGGGAGCTGTTTTTT
TRBV30	TRBJ1-4	NA	many	CAWRASGREKLFF	TGTGCCTGGAGGGCATCCGGGAGGGAAAAACTGTTTTTT
TRBV15	TRBJ2-5	NA	NA	CATSRDWAPETQYF	TGTGCCACCAGCAGAGATTGGGCGCCGGAGACCCAGTACTTC
TRBV28	TRBJ2-1	TRBD1	NA	CASSVDRFNEQFF	TGTGCCAGCAGTGTGGACAGGTTCAATGAGCAGTTCTTC
TRBV10-1	TRBJ2-7	NA	few	CASGAVEQYF	TGCGCCAGCGGTGCAGTAGAGCAGTACTTC
TRBV29-1	TRBJ2-3	TRBD2	NA	CSLVASGNTQYF	TGCAGCCTTGTCGCTAGCGGGAATACGCAGTATTTT
TRBV10-1	TRBJ1-5	NA	few	CASSEGTNQPQHF	TGCGCCAGCAGTGAGGGGACTAATCAGCCCCAGCATTTT
TRBV19	TRBJ2-7	TRBD2	NA	CASSILAGGLSYEQYF	TGTGCCAGTAGTATTTTAGCGGGAGGCCTCTCCTACGAGCAGTACTTC
TRBV13	TRBJ2-1	TRBD1	NA	CASSLDGTGNFEQFF	TGTGCCAGCAGCTTAGACGGGACAGGTAATTTTGAGCAGTTCTTC
TRBV7-9	TRBJ1-3	TRBD1	few	CASSLTGQGFVSGNTIYF	TGTGCCAGCAGCTTAACGGGACAGGGATTCGTCTCTGGAAACACCATATATTTT
TRBV9	TRBJ2-3	TRBD2	NA	CASSVERGAGGADTQYF	TGTGCCAGCAGCGTAGAGAGGGGAGCGGGAGGGGCAGATACGCAGTATTTT
TRBV4-1	TRBJ2-7	NA	NA	CASSQDAGAPYEQYF	TGCGCCAGCAGCCAAGATGCAGGGGCCCCTTACGAGCAGTACTTC
TRBV4-1	TRBJ2-2	NA	many	CASSQGQRPGGTGELFF	TGCGCCAGCAGCCAAGGGCAGCGGCCAGGGGGGACCGGGGAGCTGTTTTTT
TRBV5-1	TRBJ2-2	NA	NA	CASSRLGQNTGELFF	TGCGCCAGCAGCCGCCTGGGGCAAAACACCGGGGAGCTGTTTTTT
TRBV6-1	TRBJ1-5	NA	few	CASSEGVDFQPQHF	TGTGCCAGCAGTGAAGGGGTTGACTTCCAGCCCCAGCATTTT
TRBV7-9	TRBJ2-7	TRBD1	NA	CASSFVDRGTYEQYF	TGTGCCAGCAGCTTCGTGGACAGGGGCACCTACGAGCAGTACTTC
TRBV28	TRBJ2-7	TRBD2	NA	CASGPHGRAPYEQYF	TGTGCCAGCGGGCCCCACGGGAGGGCCCCCTACGAGCAGTACTTC
TRBV6-6	TRBJ1-2	NA	NA	CASSLEGYGYTF	TGTGCCAGCAGTTTAGAGGGCTATGGCTACACCTTC
TRBV28	TRBJ2-7	TRBD1	NA	CASRDRVHEQYF	TGTGCCAGCAGGGACAGGGTACACGAGCAGTACTTC
TRBV7-2	TRBJ2-7	NA	NA	CASSVFGDSYEQYF	TGTGCCAGCAGCGTCTTTGGCGACAGCTACGAGCAGTACTTC
TRBV10-3	TRBJ2-7	NA	NA	CAISGLETYEQYF	TGTGCCATCAGTGGGTTAGAAACTTACGAGCAGTACTTC
TRBV5-1	TRBJ1-2	NA	NA	CASSRDGVNYGYTF	TGCGCCAGCAGCCGTGACGGGGTCAACTATGGCTACACCTTC
TRBV2	TRBJ2-2	TRBD1	NA	CASSPDRVDTGELFF	TGTGCCAGCAGTCCGGACAGGGTGGACACCGGGGAGCTGTTTTTT
TRBV15	TRBJ1-2	NA	few	CATSSLLSDGYTF	TGTGCCACCAGCAGCCTACTCTCGGATGGCTACACCTTC
TRBV27	TRBJ2-3	TRBD2	NA	CASSLSGKGGTQYF	TGTGCCAGCAGTTTAAGCGGGAAAGGAGGTACGCAGTATTTT
TRBV27	TRBJ2-7	NA	NA	CASSVRVGHEQYF	TGTGCCAGCAGCGTCAGGGTAGGGCACGAGCAGTACTTC
TRBV15	TRBJ2-5	NA	NA	CATSRGQAGSIQETQYF	TGTGCCACCAGCAGAGGCCAGGCAGGTTCTATCCAAGAGACCCAGTACTTC
TRBV7-9	TRBJ2-3	TRBD2	NA	CASSSPLAGTQYF	TGTGCCAGCAGCTCCCCCCTAGCGGGTACGCAGTATTTT
TRBV7-8	TRBJ1-1	NA	NA	CASSVGVLGTEAFF	TGTGCCAGCAGCGTCGGGGTTCTGGGCACTGAAGCTTTCTTT
TRBV5-1	TRBJ1-5	NA	NA	CASSPGGHNQPQHF	TGCGCCAGCAGCCCTGGGGGACACAATCAGCCCCAGCATTTT
TRBV21-1	TRBJ2-7	NA	few	CASSPMKREVYEQYF	TGTGCCAGCAGCCCAATGAAGCGGGAGGTCTACGAGCAGTACTTC
TRBV15	TRBJ2-7	NA	NA	CATSREASGEQYF	TGTGCCACCAGCAGAGAGGCCAGCGGCGAGCAGTACTTC
TRBV19	TRBJ2-3	TRBD2	once	CASSNSPSGGPDTQYF	TGTGCCAGTAGTAACTCCCCTAGCGGAGGGCCAGATACGCAGTATTTT
TRBV29-1	TRBJ2-7	NA	NA	CSGAGGLGYEQYF	TGCAGCGGGGCCGGCGGGCTGGGCTACGAGCAGTACTTC
TRBV19	TRBJ2-7	TRBD1	few	CASSIGQGQNEQYF	TGTGCCAGTAGTATAGGACAGGGGCAGAACGAGCAGTACTTC
TRBV5-1	TRBJ1-1	TRBD1	NA	CASSLPGQGNTEAFF	TGCGCCAGCAGCTTACCGGGACAGGGGAACACTGAAGCTTTCTTT
TRBV5-1	TRBJ1-2	NA	NA	CASSLVGDSVYGYTF	TGCGCCAGCAGCTTGGTCGGGGATTCGGTCTATGGCTACACCTTC
TRBV14	TRBJ2-7	TRBD2	NA	CASSPSGSNEQYF	TGTGCCAGCAGCCCTAGCGGGAGTAACGAGCAGTACTTC
TRBV19	TRBJ1-1	NA	few	CASRSPGLDTEAFF	TGTGCCAGTAGATCCCCAGGGTTGGACACTGAAGCTTTCTTT
TRBV7-9	TRBJ2-7	NA	NA	CATAGQTYEQYF	TGTGCCACCGCGGGCCAGACCTACGAGCAGTACTTC
TRBV19	TRBJ1-6	NA	NA	CASSLRGNNSPLHF	TGTGCCAGTAGTCTACGGGGGAACAATTCACCCCTCCACTTT
TRBV11-3	TRBJ2-5	TRBD2	NA	CASSLGTGGAETQYF	TGTGCCAGCAGCCTGGGGACCGGGGGGGCCGAGACCCAGTACTTC
TRBV2	TRBJ2-2	NA	NA	CASSEDSGRLTGELFF	TGTGCCAGCAGTGAAGATAGCGGTCGGTTGACCGGGGAGCTGTTTTTT
TRBV5-1	TRBJ2-1	NA	NA	CASSLVTGVSDEQFF	TGCGCCAGCAGCTTGGTGACGGGGGTCAGCGATGAGCAGTTCTTC